Listed here are 28 T cell receptor beta chains from one sample, sequenced in a study of T-cell memory formation after mild COVID-19. TCRdb processed the 5' RACE reads anew with MiXCR; each CDR3 protein has one entry. The data show tens of thousands of distinct CDR3 sequences, about 14% seen once. Specimen: PBMCs or a T cell subset sorted from them (not recorded which). The receptors shown here come from a man aged 18 to 30 who had mild COVID-19 (a few samples of this study predate the infection). Cell type and time point are not known.

This clonotype showed up many times. V usage is TRBV7-9 and J usage is TRBJ2-3; weak D call: TRBD1 (6 bases). Looked up from germline, CDR1 is SEHNR and CDR2 is FQNEAQ (reference sequence). Trimming left V 5 bases short and J 0 bases short, with 12 bases between. The CDR3 is 15 amino acids. As DNA, the CDR3 is TGTGCCAGCAGCGAAACAGGGATGAGCACAGATACGCAGTATTTT. Its protein product is CASSETGMSTDTQYF.

This clonotype was found a few times. This chain uses TRBV20-1 with TRBJ2-7; no reliable D call. The V gene's germline CDR1 is DFQATT and CDR2 SNEGSKA (reference sequence). The CDR3 extends over 13 amino acids. V dropped 1 base and J dropped 4 bases, with 11 bases sitting between them. The DNA for the CDR3 is TGCAGTGCTAGAGCTCCATTGGGGTACGAGCAGTACTTC. Its translation: CSARAPLGYEQYF.

This clonotype was counted between two and nine times. V usage is TRBV10-3 and J usage is TRBJ1-1; D uncertain. The germline V gene encodes CDR1 ENHRY and CDR2 SYGVKD. CDR3 length: 13 residues. V lost 0 bases, J lost 11 bases, and 13 bases lay in between. CDR3 sequence reads: CAISESKDGEAFF. The CDR3 DNA sequence: TGTGCCATCAGTGAGTCGAAGGATGGGGAGGCTTTCTTT.

Only one count was recorded for this clonotype. This chain links TRBV19 with TRBJ1-1, with D uncertain. CDR3 length equals 13 residues. The germline CDR1 and CDR2 sequences are LNHDA and SQIVND (reference sequence). Trimming removed 8 bases at V and 5 bases at J, with 15 bases between. The CDR3 region is CASCRVRGTEAFF. CDR3 DNA sequence: TGTGCCAGTTGTAGGGTTCGGGGAACTGAAGCTTTCTTT.

This clonotype was observed many times. This sequence joins TRBV4-2 and TRBJ1-6; TRBD1 is a possible D gene (6 bases). With 5 bases removed from V and 10 bases from J, the gap between germline ends came to 21 bases. Germline V gene data show CDR1 as LGHNA and CDR2 as YNFKEQ. This CDR3 is 16 amino acids long. CDR3 DNA sequence: TGTGCCAGCAGCACCCACTTACAGGGAGTTGCCTCACCCCTCCACTTT. Translation gives CASSTHLQGVASPLHF.

The J gene is TRBJ1-2, the V gene TRBV29-1; D is undetermined. Between the trimmed V and J ends, which lost 6 bases and 1 base, there was a span of 6 bases. This CDR3 comprises 11 residues. Germline V CDR1 and CDR2: SQVTM, ANQGSEA. The CDR3 DNA sequence: TGCAGCGTCCCCCGTAACTATGGCTACACCTTC. Amino acids: CSVPRNYGYTF.

The rearrangement links TRBV29-1 to TRBJ1-1; no reliable D call. V was shortened by 5 bases and J by 0 bases, with 7 bases between the two germline ends. The CDR3 loop spans 12 amino acids. Germline CDR1 and CDR2: SQVTM and ANQGSEA. CDR3 region: CSVPALNTEAFF. CDR3 bases: TGCAGCGTTCCAGCTTTGAACACTGAAGCTTTCTTT.

The J gene is TRBJ2-5, the V gene TRBV29-1, with 8 positions matching TRBD2. The CDR3 sequence is 14 residues long. Germline V CDR1 and CDR2: SQVTM, ANQGSEA. V was pared by 3 bases and J by 3 bases, with 6 bases of the junction left unmatched. CDR3 coding DNA: TGCAGCGTTGAGGGACTAGTTGGGGAAGAGACCCAGTACTTC. This codes for CSVEGLVGEETQYF.

This clonotype occurred a few times. The rearrangement joins TRBV7-6 to TRBJ2-1; D possibly matches TRBD1 or TRBD2 (7 bases each). Germline V gene data show CDR1 as SGHVS and CDR2 as FNYEAQ. The CDR3 length is 16 residues. V dropped 5 bases and J dropped 1 base, with 15 bases sitting between them. In DNA, the CDR3 is TGTGCCAGCAGCCGGGCAGGGGGGGCATCCTACAATGAGCAGTTCTTC. Amino acids: CASSRAGGASYNEQFF.

This clonotype has a handful of counts. This chain links TRBV4-1 with TRBJ2-3; possible D gene TRBD2, 5 bases. CDR3 length: 15 amino acids. Germline CDR1 reads MGHRA; CDR2 reads YSYEKL. The V gene lost 4 bases and the J gene lost 5 bases, with 16 bases spanning the gap. Here the CDR3 reads CASSPSTGFQDTQYF. Here the CDR3 DNA reads TGCGCCAGCAGCCCCTCGACGGGATTTCAAGATACGCAGTATTTT.

The chain recombines TRBV14 with TRBJ2-5; 7 bases map to TRBD1. Unmatched junction bases numbered 8, after V lost 5 bases and J lost 2 bases. The V gene's germline CDR1 is SGHDN and CDR2 FVKESK. CDR3 length equals 15 residues. The CDR3 is CASSRTGLRQETQYF. As DNA, the CDR3 is TGTGCCAGCAGCAGGACAGGTCTCCGTCAAGAGACCCAGTACTTC.

This clonotype was seen a handful of times. The V call is TRBV20-1, the J call TRBJ2-5; TRBD2 agrees at 8 bases. The length of the CDR3 is 12 residues. V shed 2 bases, J shed 5 bases, and the junction held 1 base outside the gene matches. Germline V lookup: CDR1 DFQATT, CDR2 SNEGSKA (reference sequence). This CDR3 is CSARSGGETQYF. The CDR3 nucleotides read TGCAGTGCTAGAAGCGGGGGCGAGACCCAGTACTTC.

This chain joins TRBV7-6 and TRBJ2-2, with TRBD1 matching over 8 bases. This CDR3 has 16 residues. V shed 1 base and J 3 bases; nucleotides not matched to a gene: 4. Germline V CDR1 and CDR2: SGHVS, FNYEAQ. CDR3: CASSLGTGRYTGELFF. The CDR3 DNA reads as TGTGCCAGCAGCTTAGGGACAGGGAGGTACACCGGGGAGCTGTTTTTT.

This clonotype appeared many times. The chain recombines TRBV7-9 with TRBJ2-3, with D hard to call. Germline lookup yields CDR1 SEHNR and CDR2 FQNEAQ (reference sequence). CDR3 length equals 11 residues. Trimming took 3 bases from V and 6 from J, leaving 4 bases between them. CDR3: CASSFPDTQYF. CDR3 DNA sequence: TGTGCCAGCAGCTTCCCCGATACGCAGTATTTT.

This clonotype turned up a few times. This chain joins TRBV7-6 and TRBJ2-1; D possibly matches TRBD1 or TRBD2 (5 bases each). Germline assignment: CDR1 SGHVS and CDR2 FNYEAQ. This CDR3 region has 15 residues. The V end lost 1 base, the J end lost 6 bases, and 13 bases lay between the germline ends. The CDR3 protein is CASSLVKLGTNEQFF. DNA for the CDR3: TGTGCCAGCAGCTTAGTGAAACTAGGGACCAATGAGCAGTTCTTC.

This clonotype was seen a handful of times. The rearrangement links TRBV7-8 to TRBJ1-5; D ambiguous. The CDR3 extends over 14 amino acids. Per germline, CDR1 SGHVS and CDR2 FQNEAQ. Trimming removed 1 base at V and 7 bases at J, with 11 bases between. CDR3 sequence: CASSLGADGQPQHF. For the CDR3, the DNA is TGTGCCAGCAGCTTAGGGGCCGACGGGCAGCCCCAGCATTTT.

This clonotype came up a few times. The chain uses TRBV5-5 and TRBJ2-3; 8 bases line up with TRBD2. The CDR3 has 16 amino acids. Germline V gene lookup returns CDR1 SGHKS and CDR2 YYEKEE (reference sequence). V was pared by 4 bases and J by 5 bases, with 12 bases of the junction left unmatched. CDR3 bases: TGTGCCAGCAGCCTGTTACTAGCGGCCATACTAGATACGCAGTATTTT. This codes for CASSLLLAAILDTQYF.

This clonotype has only a few counts. The J gene is TRBJ2-3, the V gene TRBV6-4; 8 bases agree with TRBD2. Germline CDR1 reads MRHNA; CDR2 reads SNTAGT. The CDR3 covers 15 residues. With 4 bases clipped from V and 2 bases from J, the junction kept 5 bases outside the gene matches. CDR3 protein: CASSASGGSTDTQYF. For the CDR3, the DNA is TGTGCCAGCAGTGCCAGCGGGGGTTCCACAGATACGCAGTATTTT.

This clonotype was picked up a small number of times. The DNA is omitted, as the CDR3 cannot be located on it reliably, and the CDR3 follows TCRdb's listing. This rearrangement joins TRBV6-5 to TRBJ1-4. Germline-derived CDR1 and CDR2 are MNHEY and SVGAGI. 18 amino acids form the CDR3, both terminal residues included. The CDR3 sequence: CASSYPGGGDRLMKNCFF.

The chain couples TRBV5-4 to TRBJ2-1, with 14 positions matching TRBD2. The CDR3 is made up of 17 amino acids. Germline V gene lookup returns CDR1 SGHNT and CDR2 YYREEE (reference sequence). J lost 4 bases, V lost 3 bases, and 6 bases had no gene match. In nucleotides, the CDR3 is TGTGCCAGCAGCTACGGGACTAGCGGGGGACTATACAATGAGCAGTTCTTC. It encodes CASSYGTSGGLYNEQFF.

The table lists this clonotype with many counts. The rearrangement links TRBV4-2 to TRBJ2-7; D might be TRBD1 (5 bases). This CDR3 contains 13 residues. With 4 bases removed from V and 1 base from J, the gap between germline ends came to 8 bases. Germline V gene lookup returns CDR1 LGHNA and CDR2 YNFKEQ. CDR3 DNA sequence: TGTGCCAGCAGCCCGGACACATCCTACGAGCAGTACTTC. Translated: CASSPDTSYEQYF.

This rearrangement joins TRBV4-1 to TRBJ1-4, with a tentative D call TRBD1 (6 bases). The CDR3 covers 13 residues. In germline, CDR1 is MGHRA, CDR2 YSYEKL. Trimming took 6 bases from V and 8 from J, leaving 13 bases between them. The CDR3 sequence: CASRAKGEEKLFF. Written as DNA, the CDR3 is TGCGCCAGCAGGGCCAAGGGGGAAGAAAAACTGTTTTTT.

This clonotype has just a few counts. The V gene is TRBV7-9, the J gene TRBJ2-5; possibly TRBD2 for D (6 bases). The germline V and J ends were trimmed by 5 bases and 2 bases, with 12 bases remaining between them. The germline V gene encodes CDR1 SEHNR and CDR2 FQNEAQ (reference sequence). This CDR3 spans 14 amino acids. The CDR3 region is CASSPWDWQETQYF. The CDR3 DNA follows: TGTGCCAGCAGCCCCTGGGACTGGCAAGAGACCCAGTACTTC. Looking up the rest from reference TRBV7-9 and TRBJ2-5 gives the full variable domain: DTGVSQNPRHKITKRGQNVTFRCDPISEHNRLYWYRQTLGQGPEFLTYFQNEAQLEKSRLLSDRFSAERPKGSFSTLEIQRTEQGDSAMYLCASSPWDWQETQYFGPGTRLLVL.

The sample holds a few counts of this clonotype. The chain couples TRBV15 to TRBJ2-3, with D possibly matching TRBD2 (7 bases). Looked up from germline, CDR1 is LNHNV and CDR2 is YYDKDF (reference sequence). V was shortened by 4 bases and J by 2 bases, with 16 bases between the two germline ends. CDR3 length: 16 residues. The CDR3 nucleotides are TGTGCCACCAGCACTCGCACCGGGGGGCTCACAGATACGCAGTATTTT. Its protein product is CATSTRTGGLTDTQYF.

V is TRBV7-9 and J is TRBJ2-3; TRBD2 agrees at 7 bases. V gave up 2 bases and J gave up 2 bases; unmatched junction bases: 1. CDR3 length equals 14 residues. Germline assignment: CDR1 SEHNR and CDR2 FQNEAQ (reference sequence). CDR3 bases: TGTGCCAGCAGCTTAACTAGCGACACAGATACGCAGTATTTT. Translated, it gives CASSLTSDTDTQYF.

V is TRBV12-3 or TRBV12-4 and J is TRBJ1-6; possibly TRBD1 for D (6 bases). V lost 8 bases and J lost 0, with 14 bases in between. This CDR3 is 16 amino acids long. In DNA form, the CDR3 reads TGTGCCAGCCTCTCTGGACAGAACTCCTATAATTCACCCCTCCACTTT. Translation gives CASLSGQNSYNSPLHF.

This clonotype appeared a few times. V gene TRBV13 combines with J gene TRBJ1-1, with unresolved D. Looked up from germline, CDR1 is PRHDT and CDR2 is FYEKMQ (reference sequence). V was clipped by 7 bases and J by 7 bases, with 19 bases between them. The CDR3 covers 14 residues. The CDR3 coding sequence is TGTGCCAGCAATCTTCCTCTCAGGTGGGGTGAAGCTTTCTTT. Translating gives CASNLPLRWGEAFF.

This clonotype was observed a few times. The chain employs TRBV4-3 and TRBJ2-7; either TRBD1 or TRBD2 may supply D (5 bases each). The CDR3 is 14 amino acids. Trimming pared 4 bases from V and 5 bases from J, leaving 15 bases between. CDR1 and CDR2 from the germline V gene are LGHNA and YSLEER. The CDR3 DNA sequence: TGCGCCAGCAGCCCCTGGGGGTCGGGAAACGAGCAGTACTTC. Protein: CASSPWGSGNEQYF.